This TCR beta chain was sequenced in a study of cytomegalovirus exposure and HLA in healthy donors (TCRdb year 2017). Background on the whole study: According to a later analysis, the 120 or so validation repertoires were produced on the same platform as the approximately 690 repertoires of the first cohort. The aim of the study was to test whether cataloging public T cell receptors could identify signatures of past pathogen exposure. Along with the roughly 610-subject first cohort, a separate validation cohort of over 90 different subjects was used. The study combined high-throughput TCR immunosequencing, statistical association of individual TCRs with disease status, and machine learning to predict cytomegalovirus infection status.

The donors belonged to the validation cohort of about 120 subjects, which was separate from the roughly 700-subject first cohort. General findings and caveats noted by the study authors: The authors suggested that the approach could potentially be generalized to other disease states and immunological phenotypes. Three of the identified cytomegalovirus-associated TCR beta chains were confirmed in vitro to be specific for cytomegalovirus antigens. Of the cluster scores, 85% to 95% were above 0 in a later analysis, which found that TCRs clustered in the first cohort also tended to co-occur in the approximately 110 validation repertoires. Most TCR sequences were seen in very few donors, while some public TCRs were found in many individuals. In the study, around 150 TCR beta chains were listed as associated with cytomegalovirus. A later analysis had no HLA typing for the validation cohort, so co-occurrence there was scored across all 110 or so repertoires. Cytomegalovirus status was reported to be diagnosed by the classifier with high specificity and sensitivity in both the original and validation cohorts.

Spanning cysteine to phenylalanine, the CDR3 consists of 14 amino acids. The entry retains the CDR3 DNA only, 42 bases that are in frame from base 1. V is shortened by 0 bases, J by 4 bases, and the region joining them spans 6 bases. CDR1 and CDR2 were assigned from the germline V gene as LGHNA and YNFKEQ. The method behind the library was the immunoSEQ multiplex PCR assay. Concerning the study's data processing: To diagnose cytomegalovirus status from the catalog of TCR beta chain sequences, a statistical classification framework was built. This immuneACCESS table, as held by TCRdb, lists in-frame sequences with V and J called but not all clones. Of the missing ones, under half trace to an unresolved V gene in checked studies; the others have no known cause. That table furnishes V, J and clone size, whereas the DNA furnished D and trimming. A total of 150,000 to 200,000 clones appear in this sample, about three quarters of them only once. Roughly 1.2% of the sample comes from the top ten.

The sample holds a few counts of this clone. What antigen it recognizes has not been identified. Base qualities are not recorded, but no much larger clone differs from it by a single base. Sequencing was performed on PBMCs. This sequence uses TRBV4-2 and TRBJ2-2; the D gene is not confidently resolved. The receptor's source is a woman aged 25 to 39 in good health and CMV-seronegative. The CDR3 reads CASSQEELTGELFF. The nucleotide sequence is given as TGTGCCAGCAGCCAAGAGGAGCTCACCGGGGAGCTGTTTTTT.